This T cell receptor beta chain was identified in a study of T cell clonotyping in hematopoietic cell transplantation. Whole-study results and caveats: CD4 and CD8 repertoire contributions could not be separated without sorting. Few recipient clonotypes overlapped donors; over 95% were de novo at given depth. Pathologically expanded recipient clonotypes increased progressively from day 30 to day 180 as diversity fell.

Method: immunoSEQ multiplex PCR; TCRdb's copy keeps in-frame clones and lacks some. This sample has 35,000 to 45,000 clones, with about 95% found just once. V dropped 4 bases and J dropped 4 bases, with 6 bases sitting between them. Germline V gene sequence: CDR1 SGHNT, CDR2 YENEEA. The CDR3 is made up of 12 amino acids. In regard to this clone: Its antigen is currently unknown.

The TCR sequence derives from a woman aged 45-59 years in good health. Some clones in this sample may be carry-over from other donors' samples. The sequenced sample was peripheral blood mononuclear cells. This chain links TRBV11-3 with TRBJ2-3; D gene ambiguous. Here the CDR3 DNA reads TGTGCCAGCAGCTCCCGCGCAGATACGCAGTATTTT. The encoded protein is CASSSRADTQYF.